This T cell receptor beta chain derives from a study of naive and memory T cell subsets. Two oligonucleotides, mixed equimolar, formed the beta constant-region primer covering TRBC1 and TRBC2. Ligated cDNA was amplified by four rounds of PCR with nested alpha and beta constant-region primers and SP2. MiXCR was run by TCRdb on the UMI-ligation and nested PCR reads, yielding one entry per CDR3 protein. The table has approximately 17,000 distinct CDR3 sequences, roughly 9% seen once; the top ten hold roughly 24%. Per the germline V gene, CDR1 is LGHNA and CDR2 is YSLEER. The CDR3 is 17 amino acids. Germline trimming cut 0 bases from V and 2 bases from J; bases unmatched to any gene: 9. This clonotype came up many times. No antigen is known for it. Broader study findings: Findings for naive and memory subsets could not be checked against ground truth.

The receptor was isolated from a human donor in good health. Sequenced: central memory CD8+ T cells from blood. V usage is TRBV4-3 and J usage is TRBJ2-5, with TRBD2 matching 7 bases. CDR3 sequence: CASSQDGRGRQQETQYF. The CDR3 nucleotides read TGCGCCAGCAGCCAAGATGGGAGGGGACGGCAACAAGAGACCCAGTACTTC.